These 31 T cell receptor beta chains came from one sample sequenced in a study of T cells in pancreatic ductal adenocarcinoma. The table came from immunoSEQ multiplex PCR; TCRdb's copy has only in-frame clones and leaves some out. The sample lists over 85,000 clones; nearly 95% were seen once. Selected pancreatic ductal adenocarcinoma patients had undergone surgery without neoadjuvant therapy. Sequenced sample: PBMCs. The source is a human donor with pancreatic ductal adenocarcinoma.

This chain uses TRBV11-2 with TRBJ2-1; D gene unclear. Trimming pared 1 base from V and 1 base from J, leaving 8 bases between. The CDR3 is 15 amino acids. Germline V gives CDR1 SGHAT, CDR2 FQNNGV. The CDR3 DNA follows: TGTGCCAGCAGCTTAGGTAGAGAGTCCTACAATGAGCAGTTCTTC. Its translation: CASSLGRESYNEQFF.

This chain uses TRBV28 with TRBJ2-5; 11 bases are shared with TRBD2. The V segment lost 3 bases and the J segment 1 base; nucleotides outside the gene matches: 7. This CDR3 region has 17 residues. Germline CDR1 MDHEN, CDR2 SYDVKM. Here the CDR3 reads CASSLSLAGGTQETQYF. DNA for the CDR3: TGTGCCAGCAGTTTGTCCCTAGCGGGAGGAACCCAAGAGACCCAGTACTTC.

The chain employs TRBV2 and TRBJ2-5; D is possibly TRBD2 (6 bases). The germline V and J ends were trimmed by 7 bases and 10 bases, with 22 bases remaining between them. Germline V gives CDR1 SNHLY, CDR2 FYNNEI. This CDR3 region has 14 residues. CDR3 residues: CASISRPSLGGQYF. Written as DNA, the CDR3 is TGTGCCAGCATTTCGAGGCCAAGCTTGGGGGGCCAGTACTTC. Combining the CDR3 with reference TRBV2 and TRBJ2-5 gives the whole variable domain EPEVTQTPSHQVTQMGQEVILRCVPISNHLYFYWYRQILGQKVEFLVSFYNNEISEKSEIFDDQFSVERPDGSNFTLKIRSTKLEDSAMYFCASISRPSLGGQYFGPGTRLLVL.

V gene TRBV7-3 combines with J gene TRBJ1-1; D is uncertain. CDR1 SGHTA and CDR2 FQGTGA come from the germline V gene. The ends were cut back, 4 bases at V and 1 base at J, with 10 bases in the middle. The CDR3 extends over 14 amino acids. This CDR3 is CASSSRGSNTEAFF. Here the CDR3 DNA reads TGTGCCAGCAGCTCACGCGGGTCGAACACTGAAGCTTTCTTT.

This clone was picked up a small number of times. The chain recombines TRBV12-5 with TRBJ1-2, with TRBD1 as a possible D gene (6 bases). Deletions cut 9 bases from V and 6 bases from J, with 11 bases between. The CDR3 runs 11 residues. The germline CDR1 and CDR2 sequences are LGHNT and FRNRAP. Written as DNA, the CDR3 is TGTGCTAGGCCAGGGGTGCATGGCTACACCTTC. This translates into CARPGVHGYTF.

The chain couples TRBV29-1 to TRBJ2-7, with D possibly being TRBD1 (6 bases). Germline-derived CDR1 and CDR2 are SQVTM and ANQGSEA. The CDR3 has 13 residues. V was shortened by 5 bases and J by 3 bases, with 14 bases between the two germline ends. The CDR3 sequence is CSVTERQVYEQYF. CDR3 nucleotides: TGCAGCGTTACCGAAAGACAGGTCTACGAGCAGTACTTC.

The chain carries TRBV5-4 and TRBJ2-7, with 7 positions matching TRBD1. Germline loops: CDR1 SGHNT, CDR2 YYREEE (reference sequence). V lost 4 bases and J lost 2; bases outside the gene matches: 6. CDR3 length: 14 residues. This chain's CDR3 is CASSEGAGPYEQYF. The CDR3 DNA is TGTGCCAGCAGCGAGGGGGCCGGGCCCTACGAGCAGTACTTC.

This clone was seen once. The rearrangement links TRBV5-1 to TRBJ2-2; a possible D gene is TRBD2 (6 bases). Looked up from germline, CDR1 is SGHRS and CDR2 is YFSETQ. V lost 7 bases to trimming and J lost 3 bases, with 16 bases between them. CDR3 length: 15 amino acids. The CDR3 DNA sequence: TGCGCCAGCGCCGGGCGGGGTATGGACACCGGGGAGCTGTTTTTT. Residues: CASAGRGMDTGELFF.

The chain has TRBV29-1 and TRBJ2-1; TRBD2 agrees at 10 bases. The V and J ends lost 6 bases and 4 bases, in that order; junction bases with no gene match: 6. The CDR3 extends over 14 amino acids. Germline lookup yields CDR1 SQVTM and CDR2 ANQGSEA. The CDR3 coding sequence is TGCAGCGTGGGGAGGACTAGCGGATACAATGAGCAGTTCTTC. Translated: CSVGRTSGYNEQFF.

The CDR3 coding sequence is TGCGCCAGCAGCAGACAGGGAGACTCCGATGGCTACACCTTC. Protein sequence: CASSRQGDSDGYTF. The chain recombines TRBV5-1 with TRBJ1-2; 7 nucleotides agree with TRBD1. CDR3 length: 14 amino acids. Germline V CDR1 and CDR2: SGHRS, YFSETQ. V dropped 4 bases and J dropped 6; count of bases not matched to a gene: 9.

This clone was seen once. The rearrangement links TRBV6-6 to TRBJ2-1; 7 bases align to TRBD2. CDR3 length equals 16 residues. From germline, CDR1 is MNHNY and CDR2 SVGAGI (reference sequence). V lost 2 bases, J lost 6 bases, and 10 bases stayed unmatched. The CDR3 protein is CASSYTLREGLNEQFF. In DNA, the CDR3 is TGTGCCAGCAGTTACACCTTGAGGGAGGGTCTCAATGAGCAGTTCTTC.

The chain links TRBV21-1 to TRBJ2-1; the D call TRBD2 from the table was never checked on the DNA. TRBV21-1 is noted as a pseudogene. The CDR3 loop spans 16 amino acids. The CDR3 spells CASSNAGVDIYNEQFF. DNA for the CDR3: TGTGCCAGCAGCAACGCGGGAGTGGATATCTACAATGAGCAGTTCTTC.

The chain has TRBV19 and TRBJ2-2, with unresolved D. V lost 5 bases, J lost 5 bases, and 12 bases lay in between. The CDR3 sequence is 14 residues long. CDR1 and CDR2 from the germline V gene are LNHDA and SQIVND (reference sequence). CDR3 DNA sequence: TGTGCCAGTAGTTCACTGGTCGGGACCGGGGAGCTGTTTTTT. It is translated as CASSSLVGTGELFF.

The CDR3 sequence: CASSPFDTAGYTF. The CDR3 nucleotides are TGTGCCAGCAGCCCCTTCGACACGGCCGGCTACACCTTC. This rearrangement joins TRBV7-9 to TRBJ1-2, with D unresolved. CDR1 and CDR2 from the germline V gene are SEHNR and FQNEAQ (reference sequence). Trimming cost V 5 bases and J 8 bases, with 15 bases left between them. The CDR3 spans 13 residues.

The gene calls are TRBV19 and TRBJ2-2; 15 bases align to TRBD2. Trimming cost V 4 bases and J 1 base; bases outside gene matches: 4. The CDR3 spans 18 residues. CDR1 and CDR2 (germline): LNHDA, SQIVND (reference sequence). CDR3: CASSTRTSGRGNTGELFF. CDR3 coding DNA: TGTGCCAGTAGTACCAGGACTAGCGGGAGGGGGAACACCGGGGAGCTGTTTTTT. Full variable domain (missing parts from reference TRBV19 and TRBJ2-2): DGGITQSPKYLFRKEGQNVTLSCEQNLNHDAMYWYRQDPGQGLRLIYYSQIVNDFQKGDIAEGYSVSREKKESFPLTVTSAQKNPTAFYLCASSTRTSGRGNTGELFFGEGSRLTVL.

V usage is TRBV28 and J usage is TRBJ2-7, with D maybe TRBD1 (5 bases). The CDR3 is made up of 13 amino acids. In germline, CDR1 is MDHEN, CDR2 SYDVKM. V was cut by 7 bases and J by 2 bases, with 12 bases left in between. The CDR3 bases are TGTGCCAGCAAGTCGTCAGGGCCCTACGAGCAGTACTTC. Amino acid sequence: CASKSSGPYEQYF.

The chain joins TRBV27 to TRBJ2-7; 8 bases align to TRBD2. CDR3 length: 15 amino acids. J was trimmed by 4 bases and V by 4 bases; bases with no gene match: 9. Germline CDR1 MNHEY, CDR2 SMNVEV (reference sequence). CDR3 nucleotides: TGTGCCAGCAGTTCTCCCGGCAGCGGGAGATACGAGCAGTACTTC. Residues: CASSSPGSGRYEQYF.

This CDR3 reads CASSGLAGGLEQYF. Here the CDR3 DNA reads TGTGCCAGCAGTGGACTAGCGGGAGGCCTCGAGCAGTACTTC. The chain uses TRBV2 and TRBJ2-7; 13 positions match TRBD2. V trimming: 4 bases; J trimming: 6 bases; junction bases outside the gene matches: 3. CDR3 size: 14 residues. Germline V gene lookup returns CDR1 SNHLY and CDR2 FYNNEI.

The chain joins TRBV7-2 to TRBJ2-3, with TRBD2 identical over 11 bases. This CDR3 has 15 amino acids. The germline gives CDR1 SGHTA, CDR2 FQGNSA. The V gene end was trimmed by 1 base and the J gene end by 6 bases; junction bases not matched to a gene: 3. Here the CDR3 DNA reads TGTGCCAGCAGCTTAGGACTAGCGGGACTGGATACGCAGTATTTT. Translated: CASSLGLAGLDTQYF.

This chain connects TRBV7-2 to TRBJ2-5; maybe TRBD2 (5 bases). The germline CDR1 and CDR2 sequences are SGHTA and FQGNSA. Trimming took off 5 bases at V and 1 base at J, with 11 bases between the two ends. The CDR3 has 14 amino acids. CDR3 amino acids: CASSRGLVQETQYF. The CDR3 DNA follows: TGTGCCAGCAGCCGCGGACTGGTCCAAGAGACCCAGTACTTC.

Only one count was recorded for this clone. The chain couples TRBV4-2 to TRBJ2-1, with 9 bases identical to TRBD2. Unmatched junction bases numbered 16, after V lost 4 bases and J lost 6 bases. This CDR3 is built from 18 residues. The germline V gene has CDR1 LGHNA and CDR2 YNFKEQ. The CDR3 bases are TGTGCCAGCAGCCGACTCTTTAGCGGGAGCGTGGGTCGCAATGAGCAGTTCTTC. This codes for CASSRLFSGSVGRNEQFF.

V gene TRBV18 combines with J gene TRBJ2-5; 8 positions agree with TRBD1. The CDR3 has 14 amino acids. V was clipped by 3 bases and J by 7 bases; unmatched bases: 7. Germline V gene lookup returns CDR1 KGHSH and CDR2 LQKENI. CDR3 in DNA: TGTGCCAGCTCACCCCAGGACAGGGTCGGGACCCAGTACTTC. It specifies CASSPQDRVGTQYF. Complete variable domain (other parts from reference TRBV18 and TRBJ2-5): NAGVMQNPRHLVRRRGQEARLRCSPMKGHSHVYWYRQLPEEGLKFMVYLQKENIIDESGMPKERFSAEFPKEGPSILRIQQVVRGDSAAYFCASSPQDRVGTQYFGPGTRLLVL.

The chain is built from TRBV7-2 and TRBJ2-7, with a tentative D call TRBD2 (5 bases). The V and J ends lost 3 bases and 3 bases respectively, with 9 bases between them. Germline V lookup: CDR1 SGHTA, CDR2 FQGNSA. This CDR3 is built from 13 residues. CDR3 sequence (DNA): TGTGCCAGCAGCTTGACTACCTTCTACGAGCAGTACTTC. Translated: CASSLTTFYEQYF.

This chain connects TRBV9 to TRBJ2-7; D may be TRBD2 (5 bases). This CDR3 is 14 amino acids long. V was cut by 4 bases and J by 4 bases, with 15 bases left in between. Germline CDR1 SGDLS, CDR2 YYNGEE. CDR3 DNA: TGTGCCAGCAGCCCGAGCGGCTCGGGGTACGAGCAGTACTTC. The encoded protein is CASSPSGSGYEQYF.

This sequence joins TRBV9 and TRBJ2-7; tentatively, D is TRBD2 (5 bases). V lost 0 bases and J 2 bases, leaving 9 bases between the germline ends. This CDR3 region has 14 residues. The germline gives CDR1 SGDLS, CDR2 YYNGEE. CDR3: CASSVDEGPYEQYF. For the CDR3, the DNA is TGTGCCAGCAGCGTAGATGAGGGTCCCTACGAGCAGTACTTC.

V and J are TRBV18 and TRBJ2-4; TRBD1 is a possible D gene (5 bases). This CDR3 has 13 residues. Germline CDR1 reads KGHSH; CDR2 reads LQKENI. Trimming left V 2 bases short and J 8 bases short, with 10 bases between. In DNA, the CDR3 is TGTGCCAGCTCACCAGGGGCAGGAGACATTCAGTACTTC. Protein: CASSPGAGDIQYF.

J is TRBJ2-7 and V is TRBV9; 9 positions agree with TRBD2. Germline assignment: CDR1 SGDLS and CDR2 YYNGEE. This CDR3 contains 14 residues. J lost 6 bases, V lost 2 bases, and 6 bases had no gene match. CDR3 in DNA: TGTGCCAGCAGCGTGGGACTAGCATCAGGCGAGCAGTACTTC. Protein sequence: CASSVGLASGEQYF.

V is TRBV18 and J is TRBJ1-1; D might be TRBD1 (6 bases). The CDR3 is 15 amino acids. V was cut by 3 bases and J by 11 bases, with 22 bases left in between. In germline, CDR1 is KGHSH, CDR2 LQKENI. This CDR3 is CASSPGATDRSIAFF. CDR3 DNA: TGTGCCAGCTCACCGGGGGCTACGGACAGATCAATCGCTTTCTTT.

The CDR3 sequence: CASSRDRGYGYTF. CDR3 sequence (DNA): TGTGCCAGCAGTCGCGACAGGGGCTATGGCTACACCTTC. The V gene is TRBV6-1, the J gene TRBJ1-2, with 8 bases lining up with TRBD1. Germline-derived CDR1 and CDR2 are MNHNS and SASEGT. After removal of 5 bases from V and 4 bases from J, the junction contained 3 bases not matched to a gene. The CDR3 contains 13 residues.

The chain recombines TRBV6-6 with TRBJ1-5, with TRBD1 identical over 10 bases. V lost 10 bases to trimming and J lost 4 bases; unmatched junction nucleotides: 4. CDR1 and CDR2 (germline): MNHNY, SVGAGI (reference sequence). This CDR3 comprises 13 residues. CDR3 in DNA: TGTGCCATGGGACAGGGGTCTAATCAGCCCCAGCATTTT. The encoded protein is CAMGQGSNQPQHF.

The V and J genes are TRBV14 and TRBJ1-2; a possible D gene is TRBD1 (5 bases). V was trimmed by 4 bases and J by 8 bases, leaving 11 bases between them. Germline V gene lookup returns CDR1 SGHDN and CDR2 FVKESK. The CDR3 runs 12 residues. Here the CDR3 DNA reads TGTGCCAGCAGCCCCGGGGCGGGGGGCTACACCTTC. Its protein is CASSPGAGGYTF.